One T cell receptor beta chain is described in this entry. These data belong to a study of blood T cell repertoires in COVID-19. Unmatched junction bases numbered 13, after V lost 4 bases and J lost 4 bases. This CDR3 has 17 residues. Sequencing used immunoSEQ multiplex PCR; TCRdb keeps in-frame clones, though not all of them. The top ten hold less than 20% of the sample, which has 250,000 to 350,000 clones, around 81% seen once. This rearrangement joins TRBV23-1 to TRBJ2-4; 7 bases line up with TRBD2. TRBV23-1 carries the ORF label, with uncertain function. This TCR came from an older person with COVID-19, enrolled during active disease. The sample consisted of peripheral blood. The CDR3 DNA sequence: TGCGCCAGCAGTCCTTCCCGGGGCGGGGGAATAAAAAACATTCAGTACTTC. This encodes CASSPSRGGGIKNIQYF.